Shown below are 17 T cell receptor beta chains from a single sample sequenced in a study of early T cells in non-severe SARS-CoV-2 infection. TCRdb recomputed calls from the 5' RACE reads with MiXCR, one row per CDR3 protein. The top ten clones hold approximately 7.8% of a sample with tens of thousands of distinct CDR3 sequences, approximately 4.5% of them seen once. The sequencing input was whole blood. These receptors all stem from an adult who was a healthcare worker with PCR-confirmed SARS-CoV-2 infection or an uninfected control (not recorded which).

The chain recombines TRBV3-1 with TRBJ2-7; no firm D call. Trimming left V 3 bases short and J 3 bases short, with 3 bases between. CDR3 length: 11 residues. Germline CDR1 LGHDT, CDR2 YNNKEL (reference sequence). The CDR3 region is CASSHYYEQYF. The CDR3 coding sequence is TGTGCCAGCAGCCACTACTACGAGCAGTACTTC.

This clonotype occurred many times. The chain combines TRBV18 with TRBJ2-3; 11 bases fit TRBD1. The CDR3 sequence is 14 residues long. The germline V gene encodes CDR1 KGHSH and CDR2 LQKENI. V shed 6 bases and J 6 bases; nucleotides not matched to a gene: 5. The CDR3 sequence: CASSPDRGRDTQYF. The CDR3 DNA follows: TGTGCCAGCTCCCCGGACAGGGGGCGGGATACGCAGTATTTT.

The chain links TRBV19 to TRBJ2-2; D remains unclear. Deletions cut 3 bases from V and 5 bases from J, with 10 bases between. CDR3 size: 14 residues. Germline CDR1 reads LNHDA; CDR2 reads SQIVND (reference sequence). Written as DNA, the CDR3 is TGTGCCAGTAGTATGCCGGTACTAACCGGGGAGCTGTTTTTT. Translated: CASSMPVLTGELFF.

In its sample, this clonotype was seen many times. The J gene is TRBJ2-7, the V gene TRBV6-5; 10 bases line up with TRBD2. This CDR3 comprises 15 residues. Germline lookup yields CDR1 MNHEY and CDR2 SVGAGI. With V trimmed by 0 bases and J by 1 base, 0 bases remained unmatched. The CDR3 coding sequence is TGTGCCAGCAGTTACTCTAGCGGGGGGTCCTACGAGCAGTACTTC. It specifies CASSYSSGGSYEQYF.

This clonotype was seen at least ten times. V is TRBV6-6 and J is TRBJ1-6, with 9 bases that match TRBD1. V shed 10 bases and J 6 bases; nucleotides not matched to a gene: 10. Germline loops: CDR1 MNHNY, CDR2 SVGAGI (reference sequence). The CDR3 sequence is 15 residues long. The CDR3 region is CATISGTGFNSPLHF. DNA of the CDR3: TGTGCCACGATCTCCGGGACAGGGTTTAATTCACCCCTCCACTTT.

There are many counts of this clonotype. The chain employs TRBV19 and TRBJ2-2; tentative D call: TRBD1 (5 bases). V lost 7 bases, J lost 7 bases, and 10 bases lay in between. This CDR3 is built from 12 residues. Germline V CDR1 and CDR2: LNHDA, SQIVND (reference sequence). CDR3 DNA sequence: TGTGCCAGTACCCCAAGGGGCGGGGAGCTGTTTTTT. Its translation is CASTPRGGELFF.

This clonotype was observed many times. The J gene is TRBJ1-1, the V gene TRBV3-1; D ambiguous. This CDR3 region has 13 residues. In germline, CDR1 is LGHDT, CDR2 YNNKEL (reference sequence). Trimming stripped 4 bases from V and 11 bases from J, with 17 bases between. CDR3 amino acids: CASSLPPSRRAFF. As DNA, the CDR3 is TGTGCCAGCAGCCTCCCTCCCTCACGGCGTGCTTTCTTT.

This clonotype occurred many times. The chain links TRBV29-1 to TRBJ2-3; 10 positions agree with TRBD2. Germline-derived CDR1 and CDR2 are SQVTM and ANQGSEA. The junction had 5 bases not matched to a gene; V was cut back by 7 bases and J by 1 base. The CDR3 length is 14 residues. The DNA of the CDR3 is TGCAGCGGTTGGGGGACTAGCGGCACAGATACGCAGTATTTT. Encoded protein: CSGWGTSGTDTQYF.

This clonotype has ten or more counts. The chain combines TRBV7-9 with TRBJ2-3; 7 bases are shared with TRBD2. Germline loops: CDR1 SEHNR, CDR2 FQNEAQ (reference sequence). The CDR3 runs 15 residues. Losses at the gene ends were 7 bases for V and 2 bases for J; bases not matched to a gene: 9. CDR3 nucleotides: TGTGCCAGCACCCCCACGGGGGGTAACACAGATACGCAGTATTTT. Its translation is CASTPTGGNTDTQYF.

This clonotype was picked up many times. V is TRBV5-1 and J is TRBJ2-5; maybe TRBD2 (6 bases). The germline gives CDR1 SGHRS, CDR2 YFSETQ. This CDR3 spans 17 amino acids. V was shortened by 2 bases and J by 5 bases, with 22 bases between the two germline ends. The CDR3: CASSFGTSNLPTETQYF. DNA of the CDR3: TGCGCCAGCAGCTTCGGGACTTCGAATCTCCCTACCGAGACCCAGTACTTC.

By share, this clonotype ranks as medium-sized. The chain recombines TRBV20-1 with TRBJ1-4; no clear D gene. V was clipped by 6 bases and J by 5 bases, with 13 bases between them. The CDR3 contains 13 residues. The germline gives CDR1 DFQATT, CDR2 SNEGSKA (reference sequence). CDR3 sequence: CSARTRMNEKLFF. The CDR3 DNA sequence: TGCAGTGCCAGGACGAGGATGAATGAAAAACTGTTTTTT.

This clonotype occurred many times. V and J are TRBV28 and TRBJ1-5; unclear D gene. CDR1 and CDR2 (germline): MDHEN, SYDVKM. Trimming shortened V by 4 bases and J by 4 bases, and 5 bases separated the two germline ends. The length of the CDR3 is 12 residues. The CDR3 DNA reads TGTGCCAGCAGTTACCTGAATCAGCCCCAGCATTTT. Its protein product is CASSYLNQPQHF.

This clonotype has a count of ten or more. This rearrangement joins TRBV4-2 to TRBJ2-7; the D gene is possibly TRBD2 (6 bases). This CDR3 region has 13 residues. The germline V and J ends were trimmed by 2 bases and 4 bases, with 9 bases remaining between them. The germline V gene has CDR1 LGHNA and CDR2 YNFKEQ. DNA of the CDR3: TGTGCCAGCAGCCAAACGGGAGATTACGAGCAGTACTTC. Translation gives CASSQTGDYEQYF.

At least ten counts were recorded for this clonotype. This chain joins TRBV7-2 and TRBJ1-6; weak D call: TRBD1 (6 bases). The ends were cut back, 5 bases at V and 9 bases at J, with 14 bases in the middle. The CDR3 is made up of 14 amino acids. The germline CDR1 and CDR2 sequences are SGHTA and FQGNSA. The DNA of the CDR3 is TGTGCCAGCAGCCTAGGGGCAGGGGTTTCACCCCTCCACTTT. Its translation: CASSLGAGVSPLHF.

This clonotype was seen ten or more times. The rearrangement links TRBV28 to TRBJ1-6; possible D gene TRBD1, 6 bases. Germline CDR1 and CDR2: MDHEN and SYDVKM. This CDR3 has 15 residues. Trimming took off 6 bases at V and 8 bases at J, with 17 bases between the two ends. The CDR3: CASSEGGRVDSPLHF. DNA of the CDR3: TGTGCCAGCAGCGAGGGGGGCAGGGTTGATTCACCCCTCCACTTT.

J is TRBJ2-7 and V is TRBV3-1; weak D call: TRBD1 (6 bases). Trimming removed 8 bases from V and 6 bases from J, with 17 bases in between. Germline CDR1 is LGHDT and CDR2 is YNNKEL (reference sequence). The length of the CDR3 is 13 residues. CDR3 sequence reads: CASRRTDRGEQYF. CDR3 bases: TGTGCCAGCCGTAGGACAGACCGTGGCGAGCAGTACTTC.

The chain combines TRBV6-5 with TRBJ2-7; D possibly matches TRBD1 or TRBD2 (6 bases each). This CDR3 is built from 14 residues. Germline V gives CDR1 MNHEY, CDR2 SVGAGI. V was cut by 4 bases and J by 2 bases, with 12 bases left in between. The CDR3 nucleotides are TGTGCCAGCAGTTGGGGGGCAACCCCCTACGAGCAGTACTTC. It yields the protein CASSWGATPYEQYF.